These 18 T cell receptor beta chains were all obtained from the same sample, sequenced in a study of blood T cell repertoires in COVID-19. Using immunoSEQ multiplex PCR, the repertoire was profiled, and TCRdb retains in-frame clones only, with some absent. The sample carries fewer than 250,000 clones, around 90% recorded once. Specimen: PBMCs or T cells enriched from blood (not recorded which). The receptors come from a man aged 25-45 years who had recovered from COVID-19.

The V and J genes are TRBV6-5 and TRBJ2-2; D unresolved. This CDR3 has 14 amino acids. V was pared by 6 bases and J by 3 bases, with 11 bases between. The V gene's germline CDR1 is MNHEY and CDR2 SVGAGI. The CDR3 region is CASSGERDTGELFF. CDR3 in DNA: TGTGCCAGCAGCGGTGAGAGAGACACCGGGGAGCTGTTTTTT.

This sequence joins TRBV5-1 and TRBJ2-6; no firm D call. CDR3 length: 14 amino acids. Germline CDR1 and CDR2: SGHRS and YFSETQ. V lost 7 bases and J lost 0, with 8 bases in between. In DNA, the CDR3 is TGCGCCAGCTGCAGGATCTCTGGGGCCAACGTCCTGACTTTC. It is translated as CASCRISGANVLTF.

This rearrangement joins TRBV24-1 to TRBJ2-7; 7 nucleotides match TRBD1. The CDR3 length is 13 residues. CDR1 is KGHDR and CDR2 is SFDVKD in the germline V gene. Trimming cost V 4 bases and J 5 bases; bases outside gene matches: 4. CDR3: CATSEPGTDEQYF. Here the CDR3 DNA reads TGTGCCACCAGTGAACCTGGGACAGACGAGCAGTACTTC.

V gene TRBV3-1 (or the pseudogene TRBV3-2) combines with J gene TRBJ1-3; possible D gene TRBD1, 5 bases. This CDR3 region has 14 residues. Germline V gene data show CDR1 as LGHDT and CDR2 as YNNKEL (reference sequence). V was trimmed by 4 bases and J by 1 base, leaving 8 bases between them. The CDR3 spells CASSPTDSGNTIYF. CDR3 nucleotide sequence: TGTGCCAGCAGCCCGACAGATTCTGGAAACACCATATATTTT.

The genes are TRBV2 and TRBJ2-5, with D possibly being TRBD2 (6 bases). CDR3 length: 15 residues. Trimming removed 7 bases at V and 2 bases at J, with 17 bases between. The germline CDR1 and CDR2 sequences are SNHLY and FYNNEI. The CDR3 is CASTKFAGIQETQYF. Here the CDR3 DNA reads TGTGCCAGCACCAAGTTTGCGGGGATACAAGAGACCCAGTACTTC.

The rearrangement uses TRBV5-1 and TRBJ1-1, with 8 nucleotides matching TRBD1. The CDR3 covers 15 residues. Germline V gives CDR1 SGHRS, CDR2 YFSETQ. V lost 3 bases to trimming and J lost 4 bases; unmatched junction nucleotides: 8. The CDR3 DNA follows: TGCGCCAGCAGCTGGGCGGACAGGGTTGCCACTGAAGCTTTCTTT. Translating it yields CASSWADRVATEAFF. The full variable domain, rest sourced from reference TRBV5-1 and TRBJ1-1, is KAGVTQTPRYLIKTRGQQVTLSCSPISGHRSVSWYQQTPGQGLQFLFEYFSETQRNKGNFPGRFSGRQFSNSRSEMNVSTLELGDSALYLCASSWADRVATEAFFGQGTRLTVV.

The chain employs TRBV7-2 and TRBJ2-1, with 8 bases fitting TRBD2. The CDR3 is 15 amino acids. Trimming cost V 1 base and J 2 bases; bases outside gene matches: 1. Germline CDR1 reads SGHTA; CDR2 reads FQGNSA. CDR3 sequence: CASSLVAGTYNEQFF. CDR3 DNA: TGTGCCAGCAGCTTAGTAGCGGGGACCTACAATGAGCAGTTCTTC.

The rearrangement uses TRBV18 and TRBJ1-1, with 8 bases fitting TRBD1. The V gene end was trimmed by 4 bases and the J gene end by 0 bases; junction bases not matched to a gene: 31. The CDR3 has 24 amino acids. Germline-derived CDR1 and CDR2 are KGHSH and LQKENI. The CDR3 sequence is CASSRQGTTTTSGPGTGLNTEAFF. For the CDR3, the DNA is TGTGCCAGCTCACGCCAAGGGACTACCACAACTTCGGGTCCCGGGACAGGACTGAACACTGAAGCTTTCTTT.

The V and J genes are TRBV30 and TRBJ1-1, with TRBD1 identical over 7 bases. Germline V gene data show CDR1 as GTSNPN and CDR2 as SVGIG (reference sequence). This CDR3 has 13 amino acids. After removal of 4 bases from V and 3 bases from J, the junction contained 5 bases not matched to a gene. CDR3 DNA sequence: TGTGCCTGGACAGGGGGTTATGACACTGAAGCTTTCTTT. Encoded protein: CAWTGGYDTEAFF.

This sequence joins TRBV6-5 and TRBJ2-7; D unresolved. The CDR3 has 15 residues. The germline V gene has CDR1 MNHEY and CDR2 SVGAGI. Deletions cut 2 bases from V and 0 bases from J, with 11 bases between. The CDR3 DNA follows: TGTGCCAGCAGTTACGATCCCCCGAGCTCCTACGAGCAGTACTTC. It translates to CASSYDPPSSYEQYF.

The genes are TRBV7-2 and TRBJ1-5; no clear D gene. Germline CDR1 SGHTA, CDR2 FQGNSA. Trimming took 4 bases from V and 4 from J, leaving 11 bases between them. This CDR3 has 14 amino acids. This CDR3 is CASSSDFTNQPQHF. CDR3 in DNA: TGTGCCAGCAGCTCGGACTTTACAAATCAGCCCCAGCATTTT. The whole variable domain, filled in from reference TRBV7-2 and TRBJ1-5, reads GAGVSQSPSNKVTEKGKDVELRCDPISGHTALYWYRQSLGQGLEFLIYFQGNSAPDKSGLPSDRFSAERTGGSVSTLTIQRTQQEDSAVYLCASSSDFTNQPQHFGDGTRLSIL.

The genes are TRBV18 and TRBJ2-1; TRBD2 matches at 8 bases. This CDR3 has 16 amino acids. The J segment lost 5 bases and the V segment lost 1 base, leaving 7 bases of the junction unmatched. Germline V gene data show CDR1 as KGHSH and CDR2 as LQKENI. CDR3 in DNA: TGTGCCAGCTCACCACGGGTGAGCGGGGGTAACAATGAGCAGTTCTTC. Protein product: CASSPRVSGGNNEQFF.

The chain combines TRBV7-9 with TRBJ1-4; possibly TRBD1 for D (5 bases). The V end lost 0 bases, the J end lost 12 bases, and 11 bases lay between the germline ends. CDR1 and CDR2 (germline): SEHNR, FQNEAQ (reference sequence). This CDR3 has 13 residues. This CDR3 is CASSLARGDELFF. The DNA for the CDR3 is TGTGCCAGCAGCTTAGCTAGGGGCGATGAACTGTTTTTT.

This chain uses TRBV24-1 with TRBJ2-3, with D perhaps TRBD1 (5 bases). CDR1 and CDR2 from the germline V gene are KGHDR and SFDVKD. Trimming took 2 bases from V and 3 from J, leaving 11 bases between them. This CDR3 is 15 amino acids long. The CDR3 DNA sequence: TGTGCCACCAGTGATTCGAGAGCAGGGACAGATACGCAGTATTTT. Protein: CATSDSRAGTDTQYF.

Here the CDR3 DNA reads TGTGCCAGTAGTATAAGTGGCGGGAGGGATCCAGATACGCAGTATTTT. Encoded protein: CASSISGGRDPDTQYF. The chain employs TRBV19 and TRBJ2-3; 9 positions agree with TRBD2. The CDR3 consists of 16 residues. CDR1 is LNHDA, CDR2 SQIVND, per germline (reference sequence). V lost 2 bases and J lost 4; bases outside the gene matches: 7.

The rearrangement links TRBV19 to TRBJ1-3, with TRBD1 as a possible D gene (5 bases). The CDR3 totals 13 residues. The V gene's germline CDR1 is LNHDA and CDR2 SQIVND (reference sequence). The DNA for the CDR3 is TGTGCGTCGGGAGACCTCCGGGGGAACACCATATATTTT. Translating gives CASGDLRGNTIYF.

The chain links TRBV28 to TRBJ2-7; TRBD2 matches at 8 bases. This CDR3 region has 13 residues. The germline gives CDR1 MDHEN, CDR2 SYDVKM. J was trimmed by 3 bases and V by 5 bases; bases with no gene match: 3. CDR3 in DNA: TGTGCCAGCAGTCCGGGACTAGACTACGAGCAGTACTTC. Its translation: CASSPGLDYEQYF.

The chain has TRBV6-5 and TRBJ1-2, with D perhaps TRBD1 (5 bases). Trimming removed 0 bases from V and 0 bases from J, with 8 bases in between. From germline, CDR1 is MNHEY and CDR2 SVGAGI. The CDR3 length is 15 residues. In nucleotides, the CDR3 is TGTGCCAGCAGTTACTCGGCGGGGGCTAACTATGGCTACACCTTC. The encoded protein is CASSYSAGANYGYTF.